This T cell receptor (beta chain) was recorded in a study of T-cell memory formation after mild COVID-19. Looking at the study overall: Largely donor-specific TCR clusters were found.

The germline V gene encodes CDR1 SGHTA and CDR2 FQGTGA. Trimming cost V 5 bases and J 6 bases; bases outside gene matches: 11. CDR3 length: 16 amino acids. Study-level findings and limits: Contracting clones, day 15 to 85, had balanced CD4/CD8, and later expanders favored CD4+.

Libraries for TCRalpha and TCRbeta carried sample barcodes and unique molecular identifiers via 5'RACE. One entry per CDR3 protein, called by TCRdb with MiXCR from the 5' RACE reads. The top ten clones hold 3.9% of a sample with 150,000 to 200,000 distinct CDR3 sequences, under 20% of them seen once. Comments on this clonotype: The antigen is not known.

V usage is TRBV7-3 and J usage is TRBJ2-3, with TRBD2 matching over 10 bases. This clonotype was sampled from a man younger than 30 who had mild COVID-19 (a few samples of this study predate the infection). Cell type and time point are not known. Material: PBMCs or a T cell subset sorted from them (not recorded which). CDR3 coding DNA: TGTGCCAGCAGCCAAACGGGACTAGCGTCGGTGGATACGCAGTATTTT. It is translated as CASSQTGLASVDTQYF.